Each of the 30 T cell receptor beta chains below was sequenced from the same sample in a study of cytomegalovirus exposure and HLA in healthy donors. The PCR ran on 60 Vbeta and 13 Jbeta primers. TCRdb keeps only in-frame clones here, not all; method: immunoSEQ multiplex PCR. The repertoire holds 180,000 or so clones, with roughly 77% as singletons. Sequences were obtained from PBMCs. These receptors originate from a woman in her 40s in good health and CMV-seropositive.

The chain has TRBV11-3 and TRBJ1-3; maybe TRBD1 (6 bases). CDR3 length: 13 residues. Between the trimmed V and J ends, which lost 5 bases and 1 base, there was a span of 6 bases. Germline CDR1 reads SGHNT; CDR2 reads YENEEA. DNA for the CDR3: TGTGCCAGCAGCGACAGGTCTGGAAACACCATATATTTT. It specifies CASSDRSGNTIYF.

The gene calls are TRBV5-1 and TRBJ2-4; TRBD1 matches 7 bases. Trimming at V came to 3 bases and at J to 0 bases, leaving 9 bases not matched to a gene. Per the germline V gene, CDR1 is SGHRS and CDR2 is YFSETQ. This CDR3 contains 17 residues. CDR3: CASSSTGNLLAKNIQYF. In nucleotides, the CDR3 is TGCGCCAGCAGCTCGACAGGGAACCTACTAGCCAAAAACATTCAGTACTTC.

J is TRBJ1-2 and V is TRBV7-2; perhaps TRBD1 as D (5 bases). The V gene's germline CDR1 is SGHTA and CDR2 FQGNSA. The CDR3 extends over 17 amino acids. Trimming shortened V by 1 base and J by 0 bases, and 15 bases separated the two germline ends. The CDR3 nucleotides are TGTGCCAGCAGCTTAGTGGGCGGCGGGGGAGCTAACTATGGCTACACCTTC. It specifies CASSLVGGGGANYGYTF.

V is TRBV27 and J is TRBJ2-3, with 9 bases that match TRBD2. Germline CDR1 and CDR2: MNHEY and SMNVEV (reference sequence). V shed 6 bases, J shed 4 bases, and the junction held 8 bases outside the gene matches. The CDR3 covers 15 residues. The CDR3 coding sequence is TGTGCCAGCAGGCTAGCGGGACGGGGCCCAGATACGCAGTATTTT. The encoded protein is CASRLAGRGPDTQYF.

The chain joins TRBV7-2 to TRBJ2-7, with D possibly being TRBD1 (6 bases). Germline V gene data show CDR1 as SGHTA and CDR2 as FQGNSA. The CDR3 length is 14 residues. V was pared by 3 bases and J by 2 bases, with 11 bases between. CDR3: CASSFGTSAYEQYF. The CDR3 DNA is TGTGCCAGCAGCTTCGGGACATCAGCCTACGAGCAGTACTTC.

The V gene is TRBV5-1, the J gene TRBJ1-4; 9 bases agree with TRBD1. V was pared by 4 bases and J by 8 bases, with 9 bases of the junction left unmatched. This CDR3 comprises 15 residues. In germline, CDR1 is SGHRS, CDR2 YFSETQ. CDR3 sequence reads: CASSATGGGEEKLFF. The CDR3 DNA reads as TGCGCCAGCAGCGCAACAGGGGGCGGAGAAGAAAAACTGTTTTTT.

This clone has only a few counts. CDR3 residues: CASSLAPLAGVTGELFF. The CDR3 nucleotides read TGTGCCAGCAGTTTAGCCCCACTAGCGGGAGTAACCGGGGAGCTGTTTTTT. The J gene is TRBJ2-2, the V gene TRBV27, with 11 bases that match TRBD2. Per the germline V gene, CDR1 is MNHEY and CDR2 is SMNVEV (reference sequence). Trimming took 2 bases from V and 5 from J; bases not matched to a gene: 7. The CDR3 consists of 17 residues.

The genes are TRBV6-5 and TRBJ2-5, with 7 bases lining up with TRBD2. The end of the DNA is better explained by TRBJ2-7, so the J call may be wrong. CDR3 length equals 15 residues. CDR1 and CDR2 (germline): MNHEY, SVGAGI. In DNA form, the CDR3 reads TGTGCCAGCAGAACGGGAGGCGCGGGAGCTTACGAGCAGTACTTC. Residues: CASRTGGAGAYEQYF.

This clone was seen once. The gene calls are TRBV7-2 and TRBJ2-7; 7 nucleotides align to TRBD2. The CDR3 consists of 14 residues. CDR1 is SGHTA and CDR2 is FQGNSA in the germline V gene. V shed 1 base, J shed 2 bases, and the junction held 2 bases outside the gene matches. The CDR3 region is CASSLETSTYEQYF. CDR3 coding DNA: TGTGCCAGCAGCTTAGAGACTAGCACCTACGAGCAGTACTTC.

The CDR3 region is CASSLEAGHSPLHF. Here the CDR3 DNA reads TGTGCCAGCAGTTTGGAAGCTGGGCATTCACCCCTCCACTTT. V gene TRBV27 combines with J gene TRBJ1-6; D gene ambiguous. Trimming stripped 3 bases from V and 8 bases from J, with 11 bases between. This CDR3 contains 14 residues. Germline V gene data show CDR1 as MNHEY and CDR2 as SMNVEV (reference sequence).

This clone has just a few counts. CDR3 nucleotide sequence: TGTGCCAGCAGCTTAGAGGCAACAGGGTCTGGAAACACCATATATTTT. Protein sequence: CASSLEATGSGNTIYF. The rearrangement joins TRBV7-9 to TRBJ1-3; D may be TRBD1 (6 bases). The CDR3 consists of 16 residues. The germline CDR1 and CDR2 sequences are SEHNR and FQNEAQ (reference sequence). The V end lost 1 base, the J end lost 1 base, and 11 bases lay between the germline ends.

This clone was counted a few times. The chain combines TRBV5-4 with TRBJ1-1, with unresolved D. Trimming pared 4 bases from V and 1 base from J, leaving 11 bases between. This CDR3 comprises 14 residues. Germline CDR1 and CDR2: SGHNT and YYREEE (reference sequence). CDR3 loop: CASSPQVENTEAFF. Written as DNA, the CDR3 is TGTGCCAGCAGCCCGCAGGTGGAGAACACTGAAGCTTTCTTT.

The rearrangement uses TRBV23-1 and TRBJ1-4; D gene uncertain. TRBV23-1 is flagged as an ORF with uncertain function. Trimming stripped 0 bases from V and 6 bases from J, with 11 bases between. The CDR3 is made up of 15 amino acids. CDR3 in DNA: TGCGCCAGCAGTCAATCGGGCAGGAGGGATGAAAAACTGTTTTTT. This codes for CASSQSGRRDEKLFF.

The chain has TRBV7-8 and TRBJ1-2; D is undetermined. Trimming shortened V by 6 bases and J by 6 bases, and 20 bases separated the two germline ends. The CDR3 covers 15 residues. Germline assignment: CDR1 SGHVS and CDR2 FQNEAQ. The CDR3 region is CASRQEQYGFDGYTF. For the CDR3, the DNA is TGTGCCAGCAGACAAGAACAGTATGGGTTCGATGGCTACACCTTC.

Here the CDR3 reads CASSLTSGGPLETQYF. The CDR3 DNA sequence: TGTGCCAGCAGCCTTACTAGCGGGGGCCCTCTTGAGACCCAGTACTTC. The rearrangement uses TRBV5-4 and TRBJ2-5, with 11 bases matching TRBD2. This CDR3 spans 16 amino acids. Germline-derived CDR1 and CDR2 are SGHNT and YYREEE (reference sequence). J gave up 5 bases and V 4 bases, and 10 bases lay outside the gene matches.

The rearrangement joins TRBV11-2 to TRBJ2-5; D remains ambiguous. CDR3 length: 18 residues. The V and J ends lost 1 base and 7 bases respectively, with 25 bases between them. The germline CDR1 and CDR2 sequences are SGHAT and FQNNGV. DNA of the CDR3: TGTGCCAGCAGCTTAGGCGAACCCAATAACGTGCAATTTGGGACCCAGTACTTC. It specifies CASSLGEPNNVQFGTQYF.

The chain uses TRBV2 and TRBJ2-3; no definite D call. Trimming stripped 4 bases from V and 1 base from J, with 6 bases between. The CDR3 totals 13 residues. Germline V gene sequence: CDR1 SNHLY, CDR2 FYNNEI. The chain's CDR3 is CASSAYGTDTQYF. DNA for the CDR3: TGTGCCAGCAGTGCCTACGGCACAGATACGCAGTATTTT.

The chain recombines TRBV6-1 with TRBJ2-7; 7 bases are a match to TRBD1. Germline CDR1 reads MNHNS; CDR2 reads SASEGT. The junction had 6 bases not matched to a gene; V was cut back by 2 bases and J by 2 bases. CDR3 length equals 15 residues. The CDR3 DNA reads TGTGCCAGCAGTGAAAACACAGGGGTGCCCTACGAGCAGTACTTC. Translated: CASSENTGVPYEQYF.

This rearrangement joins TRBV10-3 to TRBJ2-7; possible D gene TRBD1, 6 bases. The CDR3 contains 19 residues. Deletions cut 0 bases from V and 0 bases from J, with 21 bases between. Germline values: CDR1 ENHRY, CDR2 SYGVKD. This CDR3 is CAISESSGIAQGFSYEQYF. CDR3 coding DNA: TGTGCCATCAGTGAGTCTTCTGGGATTGCACAGGGATTCTCCTACGAGCAGTACTTC.

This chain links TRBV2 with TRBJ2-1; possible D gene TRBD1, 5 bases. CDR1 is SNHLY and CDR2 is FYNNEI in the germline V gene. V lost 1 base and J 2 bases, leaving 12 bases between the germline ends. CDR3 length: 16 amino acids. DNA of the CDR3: TGTGCCAGCAGTGAAGAAAATAGGGGCGCCTACAATGAGCAGTTCTTC. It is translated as CASSEENRGAYNEQFF.

Here the CDR3 reads CASTGLAGVLTDTQYF. The CDR3 region has the DNA TGTGCCAGCACCGGACTAGCGGGAGTCCTCACAGATACGCAGTATTTT. The V gene is TRBV7-2, the J gene TRBJ2-3, with 13 bases that match TRBD2. After removal of 7 bases from V and 2 bases from J, the junction contained 6 bases not matched to a gene. Germline V gene sequence: CDR1 SGHTA, CDR2 FQGNSA. The CDR3 covers 16 residues.

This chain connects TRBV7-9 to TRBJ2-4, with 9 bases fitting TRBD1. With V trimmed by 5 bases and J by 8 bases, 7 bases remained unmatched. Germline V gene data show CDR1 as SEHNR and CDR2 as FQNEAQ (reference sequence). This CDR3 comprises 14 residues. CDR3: CASSKTGGVDIQYF. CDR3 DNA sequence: TGTGCCAGCAGCAAGACAGGGGGGGTGGACATTCAGTACTTC.

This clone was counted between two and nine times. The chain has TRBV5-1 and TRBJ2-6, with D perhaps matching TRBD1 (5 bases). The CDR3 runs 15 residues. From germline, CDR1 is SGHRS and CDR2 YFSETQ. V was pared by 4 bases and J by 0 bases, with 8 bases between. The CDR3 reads CASSATASGANVLTF. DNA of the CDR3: TGCGCCAGCAGCGCGACAGCCTCTGGGGCCAACGTCCTGACTTTC.

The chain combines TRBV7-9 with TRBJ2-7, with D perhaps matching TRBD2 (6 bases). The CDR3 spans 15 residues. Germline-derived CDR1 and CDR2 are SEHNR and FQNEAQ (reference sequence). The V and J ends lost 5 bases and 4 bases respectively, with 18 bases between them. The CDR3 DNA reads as TGTGCCAGCAGCGAGACTAGTAGTACCCAATACGAGCAGTACTTC. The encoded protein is CASSETSSTQYEQYF.

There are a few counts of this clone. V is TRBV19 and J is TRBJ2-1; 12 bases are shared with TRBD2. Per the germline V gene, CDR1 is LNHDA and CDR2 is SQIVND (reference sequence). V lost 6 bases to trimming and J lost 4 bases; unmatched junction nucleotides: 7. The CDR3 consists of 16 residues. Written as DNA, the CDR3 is TGTGCCAGTAGCACAGATGGACTAGCGGGATACAATGAGCAGTTCTTC. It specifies CASSTDGLAGYNEQFF.

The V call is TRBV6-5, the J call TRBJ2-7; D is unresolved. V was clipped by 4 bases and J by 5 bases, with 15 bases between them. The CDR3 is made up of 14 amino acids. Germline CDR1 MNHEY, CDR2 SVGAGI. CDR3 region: CASSSRLPLHEQYF. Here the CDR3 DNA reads TGTGCCAGCAGTTCCCGACTCCCCCTCCACGAGCAGTACTTC.

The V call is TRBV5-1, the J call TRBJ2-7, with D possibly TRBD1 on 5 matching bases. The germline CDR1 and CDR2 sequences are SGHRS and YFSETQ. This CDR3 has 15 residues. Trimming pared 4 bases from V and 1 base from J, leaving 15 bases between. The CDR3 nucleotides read TGCGCCAGCAGCCCAACTCCAGGGAATTCCTACGAGCAGTACTTC. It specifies CASSPTPGNSYEQYF.

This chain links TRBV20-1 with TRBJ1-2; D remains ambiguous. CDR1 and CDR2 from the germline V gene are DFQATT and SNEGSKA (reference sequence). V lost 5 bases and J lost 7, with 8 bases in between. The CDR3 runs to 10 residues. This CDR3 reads CSAVPGGYTF. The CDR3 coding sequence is TGCAGTGCTGTACCGGGTGGCTACACCTTC.

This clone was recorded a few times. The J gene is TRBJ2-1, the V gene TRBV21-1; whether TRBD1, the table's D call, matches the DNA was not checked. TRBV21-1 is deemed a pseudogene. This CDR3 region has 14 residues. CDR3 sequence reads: CASRDREYVFVAFF. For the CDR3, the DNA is TGTGCCAGCAGGGACAGGGAGTATGTATTTGTTGCGTTCTTC.

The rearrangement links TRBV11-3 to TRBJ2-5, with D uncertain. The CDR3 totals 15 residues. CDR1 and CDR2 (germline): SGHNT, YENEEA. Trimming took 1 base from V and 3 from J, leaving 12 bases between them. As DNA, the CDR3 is TGTGCCAGCAGCTTAGGCCAGGCCACAGAAGAGACCCAGTACTTC. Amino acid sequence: CASSLGQATEETQYF.